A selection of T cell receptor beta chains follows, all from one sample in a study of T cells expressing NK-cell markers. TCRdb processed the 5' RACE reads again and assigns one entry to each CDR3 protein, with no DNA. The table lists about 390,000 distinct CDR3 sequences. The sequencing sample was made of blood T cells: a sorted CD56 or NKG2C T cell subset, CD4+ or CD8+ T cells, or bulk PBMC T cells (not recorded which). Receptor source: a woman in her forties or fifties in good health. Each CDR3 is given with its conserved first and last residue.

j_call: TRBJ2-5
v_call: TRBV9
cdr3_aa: CASSVVETQYF

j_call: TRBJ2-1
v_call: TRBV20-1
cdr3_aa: CSYLRDGKNEQFF

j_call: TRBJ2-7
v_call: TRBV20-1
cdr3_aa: CSAPRSGGTYEQYF

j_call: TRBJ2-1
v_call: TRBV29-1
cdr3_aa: CSAGGGGLGNEQFF

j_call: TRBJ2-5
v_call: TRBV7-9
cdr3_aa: CASSLTGAETQYF

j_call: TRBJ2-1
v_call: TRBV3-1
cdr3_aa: CASSLGQGAYNEQFF

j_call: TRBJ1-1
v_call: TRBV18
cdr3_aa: CASSPPGGVNTEAFF

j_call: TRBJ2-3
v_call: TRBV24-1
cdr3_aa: CATSESARNTQYF

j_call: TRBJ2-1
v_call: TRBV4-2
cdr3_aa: CASSQDRARTLEQFF

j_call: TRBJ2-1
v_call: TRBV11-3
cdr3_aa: CASSPFGPRGGYNEQFF

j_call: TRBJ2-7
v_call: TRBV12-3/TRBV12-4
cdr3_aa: CASSLFAAAGPYEQYF

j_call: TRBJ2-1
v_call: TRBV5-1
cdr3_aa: CASSLGAGTHTIDEQFF

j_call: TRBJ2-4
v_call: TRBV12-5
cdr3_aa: CASGSETLAKNIQYF

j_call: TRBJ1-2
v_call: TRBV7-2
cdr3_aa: CATRRVSDYGYTF

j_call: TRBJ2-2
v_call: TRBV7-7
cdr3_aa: CASSFLSGGPRETGELFF

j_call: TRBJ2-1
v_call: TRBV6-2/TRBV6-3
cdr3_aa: CASSYSGTSGEQFF

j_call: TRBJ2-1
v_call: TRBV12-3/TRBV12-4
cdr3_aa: CASSPPGLAGHQRLDEQFF